A selection of T cell receptor beta chains follows, all from one sample in a study of OX40 agonist ivuxolimab in advanced cancers. The protocol was immunoSEQ multiplex PCR, while the TCRdb copy is restricted to in-frame clones and leaves out a portion. The sample shows more than 100,000 clones, over 85% of them seen only once. Sequenced here: CD4+ or CD8+ T cells sorted from blood, sampled in a trial of the OX40 agonist ivuxolimab. The receptors here all came from an adult with an advanced solid tumor such as melanoma, head and neck, liver or kidney cancer. The CDR3 runs from the conserved cysteine through the conserved F or W.

V gene: TRBV10-2; J gene: TRBJ2-4; CDR3 protein: CASSELHRGDIQYF
V gene: TRBV2; J gene: TRBJ1-4; CDR3 protein: CASNSQGFSEKLFF
V gene: TRBV30; J gene: TRBJ1-1; CDR3 protein: CAWIEGVSTEAFF
V gene: TRBV15; J gene: TRBJ1-4; CDR3 protein: CATSSRRRGRMNEKLFF
V gene: TRBV5-1; J gene: TRBJ2-5; CDR3 protein: CASSPDRGRGETQYF
V gene: TRBV6-5; J gene: TRBJ1-2; CDR3 protein: CASKRGPAAYGYTF
V gene: TRBV7-9; J gene: TRBJ2-3; CDR3 protein: CASSLARLASTDTQYF
V gene: TRBV19; J gene: TRBJ1-1; CDR3 protein: CASSLTGARTEAFF
V gene: TRBV19; J gene: TRBJ1-2; CDR3 protein: CASSDSFYGYTF
V gene: TRBV4-1; J gene: TRBJ2-2; CDR3 protein: CASSQALGSGANTGELFF
V gene: TRBV6-1; J gene: TRBJ1-1; CDR3 protein: CASSWQGGEAFF
V gene: TRBV4-3; J gene: TRBJ2-7; CDR3 protein: CASSQRRGGEQYF
V gene: TRBV7-3; J gene: TRBJ1-1; CDR3 protein: CASSPGQGNTEAFF
V gene: TRBV28; J gene: TRBJ2-2; CDR3 protein: CASSLEFGVRAGELFF
V gene: TRBV28; J gene: TRBJ1-1; CDR3 protein: CASSSGKAFF
V gene: TRBV5-1; J gene: TRBJ2-3; CDR3 protein: CASSLERGQFTDTQYF
V gene: TRBV5-5; J gene: TRBJ2-7; CDR3 protein: CASSQVGQGTSYEQYF
V gene: TRBV30; J gene: TRBJ2-3; CDR3 protein: CAWKRFAAGSSDTQYF
V gene: TRBV30; J gene: TRBJ1-4; CDR3 protein: CAWSPPLSVNEKLFF
V gene: TRBV19; J gene: TRBJ1-1; CDR3 protein: CASSIGFSDTEAFF
V gene: TRBV10-3; J gene: TRBJ1-2; CDR3 protein: CAIRNTDHGYTF
V gene: TRBV6-1; J gene: TRBJ1-1; CDR3 protein: CASSDLITGGNTEAFF
V gene: TRBV5-6; J gene: TRBJ2-7; CDR3 protein: CASSFSGIQGTSYEQYF
V gene: TRBV6-1; J gene: TRBJ1-5; CDR3 protein: CASSAGGWNQPQHF
V gene: TRBV28; J gene: TRBJ1-2; CDR3 protein: CASTGLHNYGYTF
V gene: TRBV19; J gene: TRBJ1-4; CDR3 protein: CASRDRGNEKLFF